This T cell receptor (beta chain) was recovered during a study of blood T cell repertoires in COVID-19. In the study overall: Specimens from acute and convalescent COVID-19 originated in the United States, Italy and Spain.

Repertoires were generated with immunoSEQ multiplex PCR, while TCRdb's copy carries only in-frame clones and drops some. The table has 90,000 to 130,000 clones, around four fifths seen once; the top ten hold more than 3.5%. Germline V gives CDR1 MDHEN, CDR2 SYDVKM. V lost 4 bases to trimming and J lost 3 bases; unmatched junction nucleotides: 7. The CDR3 consists of 16 residues. The specimen was peripheral blood. The chain joins TRBV28 to TRBJ1-4; 8 bases are a match to TRBD1. The sequence was collected from a woman in her seventies with acute or convalescent COVID-19. Here the CDR3 reads CASSWTGSVPNEKLFF. In DNA, the CDR3 is TGTGCCAGCAGTTGGACAGGGTCGGTACCTAATGAAAAACTGTTTTTT.